The clone carrying this T cell receptor beta chain was detected a few times. Its antigen is undetermined. CDR3 size: 13 residues. Germline V CDR1 and CDR2: SEHNR, FQNEAQ (reference sequence). V was shortened by 5 bases and J by 5 bases, with 12 bases between the two germline ends. Time point noted: persistent/refractory GD, antithyroid drugs over 5 years with positive TRAb. The authors made the TCR library using RNA they extracted from PBMCs. The TCR beta library used iRepertoire HTBI primers with Arm-PCR amplification of CDR3. TCRdb called the multiplex PCR reads again in MiXCR, with one record for every CDR3 protein. This repertoire shows 400,000 to 500,000 distinct CDR3 sequences, 20% to 25% found once; its top ten account for about 12%. This entry belongs to a study of regulatory T cells in long-lasting Graves disease. Whole-study results and caveats: There were preferences for TRBV28, TRBJ1-2 and TRBJ2-5 in persistent disease.

The material was peripheral blood mononuclear cells (PBMCs), obtained when the disease was refractory, from a patient treated with antithyroid drugs. This rearrangement joins TRBV7-9 to TRBJ1-1; no definite D call. This receptor was identified in a female donor with Graves disease. The CDR3 DNA sequence: TGTGCCAGCAGCGAAACCGGGGTTACTGAAGCTTTCTTT. It translates to CASSETGVTEAFF.